This entry concerns a single TCR beta chain. The sample originates from a study of regulatory T cells in long-lasting Graves disease. Germline CDR1 reads DFQATT; CDR2 reads SNEGSKA (reference sequence). The germline V and J ends were trimmed by 1 base and 5 bases, with 18 bases remaining between them. This CDR3 comprises 15 residues. Through Arm-PCR of CDR3 regions and iRepertoire HTBI primers, TCR beta libraries were built. TCRdb processed the multiplex PCR reads anew with MiXCR; each CDR3 protein has one entry. The sample holds around 400,000 distinct CDR3 sequences, about 15% seen once. Time point described: newly diagnosed GD, antithyroid drugs for less than 3 months. The TCR library was made from RNA extracted from PBMCs. The same sample was also used in a study of T cells in Graves' hyperthyroidism and ophthalmopathy. This second study says: Researchers ran a first-round RT-PCR on the TCR CDR3 using the HTBI primer set. A median about 6.2 months before onset, the model predicted ophthalmopathy.

Here the sequenced sample was peripheral blood mononuclear cells (PBMCs), taken at new diagnosis, from a patient treated with antithyroid drugs. This TCR was recovered from a middle-aged woman with Graves disease. The chain joins TRBV20-1 to TRBJ2-7; D might be TRBD1 or TRBD2, each matching 6 bases. Written as DNA, the CDR3 is TGCAGTGCTAGAGCCCGGCTCGCGGGACAAGACGAGCAGTACTTC. It encodes CSARARLAGQDEQYF.